These 6 T cell receptor beta chains came from one sample sequenced in a study of graft-versus-host responses after intestinal transplantation. Repertoires were generated with immunoSEQ multiplex PCR, while TCRdb's copy carries only in-frame clones and drops some. Of 62,000 or so clones in the sample, roughly 89% were seen once. The sample consisted of PBMCs, taken 26 days after transplant. The receptors derive from a human patient who received an intestinal transplant, so some T cells may come from the graft donor.

The rearrangement uses TRBV27 and TRBJ1-2; a possible D gene is TRBD1 (6 bases). This CDR3 spans 11 amino acids. Germline loops: CDR1 MNHEY, CDR2 SMNVEV (reference sequence). V was shortened by 9 bases and J by 5 bases, with 10 bases between the two germline ends. In nucleotides, the CDR3 is TGTGCCAGTGGACAGCCATATGGCTACACCTTC. This translates into CASGQPYGYTF.

The genes are TRBV7-9 and TRBJ1-1, with 10 bases fitting TRBD1. V trimming: 4 bases; J trimming: 3 bases; junction bases outside the gene matches: 8. The germline CDR1 and CDR2 sequences are SEHNR and FQNEAQ (reference sequence). This CDR3 is 16 amino acids long. The CDR3 loop reads CASSSTDRGEDTEAFF. Here the CDR3 DNA reads TGTGCCAGCAGCTCAACGGACAGGGGGGAGGACACTGAAGCTTTCTTT.

The V call is TRBV7-2, the J call TRBJ2-7; D remains unclear. The V and J ends lost 4 bases and 0 bases respectively, with 7 bases between them. The CDR3 extends over 13 amino acids. Per the germline V gene, CDR1 is SGHTA and CDR2 is FQGNSA. The CDR3 DNA reads as TGTGCCAGCAGCTCTCCGAGCTCCTACGAGCAGTACTTC. This translates into CASSSPSSYEQYF.

The rearrangement joins TRBV30 to TRBJ2-6, with 9 bases that match TRBD2. The CDR3 consists of 18 residues. V was clipped by 4 bases and J by 2 bases; unmatched bases: 12. CDR1 is GTSNPN and CDR2 is SVGIG in the germline V gene (reference sequence). CDR3 amino acids: CAWIISSGGSAGANVLTF. For the CDR3, the DNA is TGTGCCTGGATCATTTCCAGCGGGGGGTCGGCTGGGGCCAACGTCCTGACTTTC. The full variable domain, completed using reference TRBV30 and TRBJ2-6, is SQTIHQWPATLVQPVGSPLSLECTVEGTSNPNLYWYRQAAGRGLQLLFYSVGIGQISSEVPQNLSASRPQDRQFILSSKKLLLSDSGFYLCAWIISSGGSAGANVLTFGAGSRLTVL.

V usage is TRBV29-1 and J usage is TRBJ2-2, with a possible D match to TRBD2 (6 bases). The CDR3 spans 14 residues. CDR1 and CDR2 (germline): SQVTM, ANQGSEA. Trimming shortened V by 1 base and J by 5 bases, and 11 bases separated the two germline ends. The CDR3 sequence: CSVEGSGRTGELFF. The CDR3 DNA reads TGCAGCGTTGAAGGTTCAGGGAGGACCGGGGAGCTGTTTTTT.

This clone was detected only once. The rearrangement links TRBV5-1 to TRBJ2-5; the match to TRBD2 covers 10 bases. CDR1 is SGHRS, CDR2 YFSETQ, per germline. CDR3 length: 15 residues. V was clipped by 5 bases and J by 5 bases; unmatched bases: 9. This CDR3 is CASSPAGGQPETQYF. Here the CDR3 DNA reads TGCGCCAGCAGTCCAGCGGGGGGGCAGCCGGAGACCCAGTACTTC.